One T cell receptor beta chain is described in this entry. Antigen specificity is unknown. The CDR3 is 18 amino acids. The V segment lost 1 base and the J segment 2 bases; nucleotides outside the gene matches: 6. Germline CDR1 reads LGHNT; CDR2 reads FRNRAP. This sample is drawn from a study of T cell repertoires in cytomegalovirus infection. Regarding the study as a whole: Clonotype analysis showed dominance of the ex vivo response by HLA-C-restricted CMV-specific TCR beta clonotypes.

One entry per CDR3 protein, called by TCRdb with MiXCR from the reads. The table records around 770,000 distinct CDR3 sequences, under 35% of them present only once. The sequencing here drew on cultured CD8+ T cells from PBMCs, taken from culture after CMV antigen stimulation. This chain connects TRBV12-5 to TRBJ2-3; 13 bases line up with TRBD2. The receptor comes from a human donor in good health (CMV status not recorded). Some clones in this sample may be carry-over from other donors' samples. In nucleotides, the CDR3 is TGTGCTAGTGGTTTGGGGGGACTAGCGGGGCCGATCACAGATACGCAGTATTTT. It encodes CASGLGGLAGPITDTQYF.